Detailed here is one T cell receptor (beta chain). The data are from a study of T cell responses to AZD1222 COVID-19 vaccine. This CDR3 region has 13 residues. The germline V gene encodes CDR1 MDHEN and CDR2 SYDVKM. V lost 6 bases and J lost 6; bases outside the gene matches: 7. Profiling relied on immunoSEQ multiplex PCR, and the TCRdb table lists in-frame clones only, not all of them. Of around 130,000 clones in the sample, roughly 93% were seen once. The gene calls are TRBV28 and TRBJ1-2; 7 bases match TRBD1. This receptor was taken from an adult in good health. Sequenced here: peripheral blood, sampled on day 0 of AZD1222 vaccination. The CDR3 coding sequence is TGTGCCAGCAGGCGACAGGGCCTGGATGGCTACACCTTC. This translates into CASRRQGLDGYTF.